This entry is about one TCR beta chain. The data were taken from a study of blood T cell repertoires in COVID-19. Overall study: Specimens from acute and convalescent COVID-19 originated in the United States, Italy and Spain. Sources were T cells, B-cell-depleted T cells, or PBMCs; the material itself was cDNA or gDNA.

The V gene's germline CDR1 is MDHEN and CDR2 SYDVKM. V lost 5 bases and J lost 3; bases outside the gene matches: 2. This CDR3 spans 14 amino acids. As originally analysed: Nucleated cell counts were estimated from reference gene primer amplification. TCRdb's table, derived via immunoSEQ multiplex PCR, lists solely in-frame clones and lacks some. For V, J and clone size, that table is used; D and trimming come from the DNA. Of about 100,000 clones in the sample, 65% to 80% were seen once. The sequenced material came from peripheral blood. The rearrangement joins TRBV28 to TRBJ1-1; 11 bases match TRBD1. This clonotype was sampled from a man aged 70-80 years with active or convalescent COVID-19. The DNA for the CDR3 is TGTGCCAGCAGTCCGGGACAGGGGGACACTGAAGCTTTCTTT. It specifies CASSPGQGDTEAFF.